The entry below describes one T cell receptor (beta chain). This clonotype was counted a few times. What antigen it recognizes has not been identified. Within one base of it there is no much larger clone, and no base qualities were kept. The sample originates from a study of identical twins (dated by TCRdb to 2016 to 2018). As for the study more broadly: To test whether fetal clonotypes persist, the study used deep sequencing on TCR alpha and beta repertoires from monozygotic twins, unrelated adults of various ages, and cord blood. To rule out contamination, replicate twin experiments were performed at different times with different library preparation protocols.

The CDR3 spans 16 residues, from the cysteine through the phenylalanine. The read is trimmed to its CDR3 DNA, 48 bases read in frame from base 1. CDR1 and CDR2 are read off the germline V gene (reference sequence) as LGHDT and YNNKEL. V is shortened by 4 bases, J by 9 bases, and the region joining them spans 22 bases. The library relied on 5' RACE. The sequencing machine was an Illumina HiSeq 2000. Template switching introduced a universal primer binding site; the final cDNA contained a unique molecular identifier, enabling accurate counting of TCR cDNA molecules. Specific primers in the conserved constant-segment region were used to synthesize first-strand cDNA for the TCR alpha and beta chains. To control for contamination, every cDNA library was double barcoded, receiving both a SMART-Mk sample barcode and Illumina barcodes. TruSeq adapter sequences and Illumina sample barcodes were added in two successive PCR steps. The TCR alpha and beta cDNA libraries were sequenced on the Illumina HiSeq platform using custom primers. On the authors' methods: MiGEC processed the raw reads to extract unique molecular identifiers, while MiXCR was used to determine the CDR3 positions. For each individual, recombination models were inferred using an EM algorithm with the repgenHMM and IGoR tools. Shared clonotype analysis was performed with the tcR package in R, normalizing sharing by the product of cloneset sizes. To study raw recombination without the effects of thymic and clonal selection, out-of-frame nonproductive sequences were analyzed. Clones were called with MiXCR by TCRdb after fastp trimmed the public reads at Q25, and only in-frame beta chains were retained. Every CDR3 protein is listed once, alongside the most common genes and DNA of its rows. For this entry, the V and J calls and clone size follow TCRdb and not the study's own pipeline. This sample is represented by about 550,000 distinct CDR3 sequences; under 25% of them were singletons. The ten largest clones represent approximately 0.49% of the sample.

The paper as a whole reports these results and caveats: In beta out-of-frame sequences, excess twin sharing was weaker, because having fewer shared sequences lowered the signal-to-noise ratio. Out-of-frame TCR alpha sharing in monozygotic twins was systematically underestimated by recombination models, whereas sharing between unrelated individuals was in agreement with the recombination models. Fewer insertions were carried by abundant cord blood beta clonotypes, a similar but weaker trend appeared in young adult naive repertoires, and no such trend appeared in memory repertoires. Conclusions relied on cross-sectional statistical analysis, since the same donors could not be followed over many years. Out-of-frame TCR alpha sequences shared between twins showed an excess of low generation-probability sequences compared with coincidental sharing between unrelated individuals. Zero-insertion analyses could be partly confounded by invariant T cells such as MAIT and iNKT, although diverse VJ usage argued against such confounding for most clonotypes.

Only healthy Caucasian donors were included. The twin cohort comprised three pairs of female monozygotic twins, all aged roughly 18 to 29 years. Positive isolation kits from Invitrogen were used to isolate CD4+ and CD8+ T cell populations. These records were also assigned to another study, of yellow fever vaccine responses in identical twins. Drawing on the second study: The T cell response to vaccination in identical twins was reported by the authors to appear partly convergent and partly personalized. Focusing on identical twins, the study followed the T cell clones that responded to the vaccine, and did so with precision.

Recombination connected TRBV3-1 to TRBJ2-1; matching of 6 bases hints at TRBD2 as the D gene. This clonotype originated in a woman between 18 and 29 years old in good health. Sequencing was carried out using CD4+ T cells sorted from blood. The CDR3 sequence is CASSRDLAKDLGEQFF. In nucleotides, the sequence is TGTGCCAGCAGCCGAGACCTAGCGAAGGATTTAGGTGAGCAGTTCTTC.